This T cell receptor beta chain was sequenced for a study of shared clonotypes between healthy human individuals (dated by TCRdb to the early 2020s). The study in broad terms: A few men and a couple of women, aged 18 to 49 years, made up the cohort. To estimate repertoire size and how much clonotype sharing occurs between individuals, the study deeply sequenced the blood TCR repertoires of about five healthy adults. Libraries were prepared and TCR repertoires were sequenced by different laboratories using diverse techniques, in order to increase sequencing depth and limit assay-specific biases. Each donor's leukapheresis produced roughly between roughly 0.85 and 9.5 billion PBMCs. For each donor, three plates each were used for CD4 naive and CD4 memory, two plates were used for CD8 naive, and one plate was used for CD8 memory. Overall results and qualifications from the work: Across a handful of donors, approximately 5% of naive CD4, roughly 3.5% of naive CD8, approximately 2.5% of memory CD4, and under 0.45% of memory CD8 clonotypes were shared. Even with the large sequencing depth, rarefaction of the sorted-subset datasets indicated that sequencing was incomplete. Estimated clonotype richness was generally larger for naive than for memory subsets. Only blood was sampled, and tissue TCR repertoires likely differ from those in blood. The genetic and exposure-history diversity represented was limited by the small number of donors. Compared with non-shared clonotypes, the clonotypes found in all four sorted-subset donors had higher generation probabilities. Pairwise subsampling led to the expectation that sequencing depth would affect the degree of clonotype sharing among donors.

The germline V gene (reference sequence) supplies CDR1 GTSNPN and CDR2 SVGIG. The V and J ends are trimmed by 3 bases and 10 bases, leaving 10 bases between them. From its cysteine to its phenylalanine, the CDR3 spans 12 amino acids. The only DNA kept is the CDR3, 36 bases in frame from the first base. This clone was observed once. Its antigen is still unknown. No clone much larger than this one lies a single base away; base qualities are absent. TCR CDR3 regions were amplified from genomic DNA by multiplex PCR using the deep immunoSEQ assay. Genomic DNA extracted from each cell subset was distributed evenly over all wells of several immunoSEQ 96-well plates, and each plate served as one replicate. For sorted subsets, about 200 ng genomic DNA, equal to 30,000 or so T cell genomes, was loaded into each replicate PCR. Purified libraries were measured with a Qubit 3.0 fluorometer, size-checked on a Bioanalyzer 2100, and measured again with the KAPA Library Quantification kit. Each immunoSEQ 96-well plate was sequenced on its own single-read 150-cycle Illumina NextSeq 550 flow cell. In the source study's methods: The immunoSEQ output contained only junctional sequences without quality scores, so filtering could not match that applied to full-length reads. To assign V/J genes and CDR3, sequences were annotated against IMGT germline references using PyIR, a Python wrapper for IgBLAST v1.9. Reads with weak V/J assignments (E-value above 1e-6), missing CDR3, stop codons, out-of-frame junctions, or ambiguous translated residues were removed. V3J clonotypes were defined as sequences sharing an identical inferred V gene, J gene, and CDR3 amino acid sequence. To compute the percentage overlap between repertoires, the number of shared unique clonotypes was divided by the size of the smaller repertoire. Repertoire richness was assessed with RTK rarefaction, the Chao1 estimator, and Recon v2.1 estimates of unobserved clonotypes. For all TCRbeta clonotypes obtained by the gDNA method from four donors, generation probabilities were computed with OLGA. TCRdb obtained this table from immuneACCESS and retained in-frame rearrangements with V and J assigned. These tables miss some clones; where compared with another copy, unresolved V genes account for less than half of the shortfall, and the remainder is unexplained. The D gene and trimming were derived from the DNA, and the V and J assignments and clone size from that table. Present in this sample are over 2 million clones, 90% to 95% of which were seen just once. Under 0.15% of the sample belongs to the ten largest clones.

Donors were healthy HIV-negative adults with no recently reported acute infections or vaccinations. All donors were Caucasian adults living in Nashville, Tennessee, USA. Magnetic negative selection was used to enrich CD4+ T cells, after which naive cells were positively selected on CD45RA and the negative fraction became the memory subset. Blood was collected by leukapheresis, and PBMCs were isolated by Ficoll-Histopaque density gradient centrifugation and then cryopreserved in liquid nitrogen vapor phase. Analytical flow cytometry was used to check the purity and quantity of every magnetically sorted T cell population. Genomic DNA was isolated from every sorted fraction and measured by UV absorbance on a Nanodrop 2000c.

The receptor was isolated from a man in his late teens or twenties in good health. What was sequenced was naive CD4+ T cells sorted from blood. The cell subset or site label corresponds to: CD45RA+ positively selected. This chain is built from TRBV30 and TRBJ1-6; TRBD1 is perhaps the D gene, given 6 matching bases. The sequence in DNA is TGTGCCTGGAGGAGGACAGTCTCACCCCTCCACTTT. This is translated as CAWRRTVSPLHF.